The rows below give T cell receptor beta chains drawn from one sample of a study of T-cell reconstitution after alpha-beta-depleted transplantation in children. TCRdb passed the PCR reads through MiXCR, listing each CDR3 protein once. The table lists 350,000 to 400,000 distinct CDR3 sequences, roughly 20% of them singletons. The material was PBMCs from the stem cell graft donor, obtained from the stem cell graft. Receptors originate from a human donor who donated a stem cell graft to a child with acute myeloid leukemia. The CDR3 runs from the conserved cysteine through the conserved F or W. A D gene is named only where the DNA matches it firmly. Size is stated for part of the rows, as once, few or many counts, or as a class when the clone is expanded.

D	size	V	J	CDR3	DNA
TRBD2	NA	TRBV6-1	TRBJ2-7	CASSKKREGPPYEQYF	TGTGCCAGCAGTAAAAAGCGGGAGGGTCCACCCTACGAGCAGTACTTC
NA	few	TRBV13	TRBJ2-7	CASSFRGGRGQSYEQYF	TGTGCCAGCAGTTTTCGGGGGGGCAGGGGGCAATCCTACGAGCAGTACTTC
NA	few	TRBV5-1	TRBJ2-1	CASSVTGDYNEQFF	TGCGCCAGCAGCGTTACCGGGGACTACAATGAGCAGTTCTTC
NA	few	TRBV12-3/TRBV12-4	TRBJ2-2	CASSPGTGELFF	TGTGCCAGCAGTCCCGGGACTGGGGAGCTGTTTTTT
NA	NA	TRBV7-9	TRBJ2-1	CASSPWRENNEQFF	TGTGCCAGCAGCCCCTGGAGGGAAAACAATGAGCAGTTCTTC
TRBD1	many	TRBV29-1	TRBJ2-7	CSVTGQGVFQNEQYF	TGCAGCGTTACCGGACAGGGGGTTTTTCAGAACGAGCAGTACTTC
NA	NA	TRBV12-3/TRBV12-4	TRBJ2-7	CASSFRAGDSSYEQYF	TGTGCCAGCAGTTTCAGGGCGGGCGATAGCTCCTACGAGCAGTACTTC
TRBD2	NA	TRBV10-1	TRBJ2-1	CASSPGTSFDEQFF	TGCGCCAGCAGTCCCGGGACTAGCTTTGATGAGCAGTTCTTC
NA	many	TRBV13	TRBJ2-7	CASSYGTEGYEQYF	TGTGCCAGCAGCTATGGGACGGAAGGCTACGAGCAGTACTTC
NA	many	TRBV12-3/TRBV12-4	TRBJ2-5	CASSFGGSQETQYF	TGTGCCAGCAGTTTTGGTGGCTCCCAAGAGACCCAGTACTTC
NA	few	TRBV20-1	TRBJ1-5	CSARETGQPQHF	TGCAGTGCTAGAGAAACAGGACAGCCCCAGCATTTT
TRBD2	NA	TRBV19	TRBJ2-1	CASSIRVAGGLNEQFF	TGTGCCAGTAGTATCAGGGTAGCGGGAGGGTTAAATGAGCAGTTCTTC
TRBD1	many	TRBV20-1	TRBJ2-3	CSAPQGAEADTQYF	TGCAGTGCCCCACAGGGGGCAGAGGCAGATACGCAGTATTTT
TRBD1	NA	TRBV12-3/TRBV12-4	TRBJ2-4	CASSSGQGINIQYF	TGTGCCAGCAGTTCAGGACAGGGAATAAACATTCAGTACTTC
NA	few	TRBV11-2	TRBJ2-4	CASSLESGLIQYF	TGTGCCAGCAGCTTAGAAAGCGGCCTTATTCAGTACTTC
TRBD1	NA	TRBV6-1	TRBJ1-2	CASRRPGQGAGGYTF	TGTGCCAGCAGACGACCGGGACAGGGGGCAGGTGGCTACACCTTC
NA	NA	TRBV29-1	TRBJ1-2	CSVPRTSGGYTF	TGCAGCGTCCCTCGGACCAGCGGGGGCTACACCTTC
NA	many	TRBV29-1	TRBJ2-3	CSVGGSTNTQYF	TGCAGCGTGGGGGGCAGCACAAATACGCAGTATTTT
NA	NA	TRBV21-1	TRBJ2-7	CASSITFRTAQYF	TGTGCCAGCAGCATAACCTTCAGGACCGCGCAGTACTTC
NA	NA	TRBV7-3	TRBJ2-1	CASSLTQGNEQFF	TGTGCCAGCAGCTTAACGCAGGGGAATGAGCAGTTCTTC
NA	few	TRBV29-1	TRBJ1-1	CSVYKPMNTEAFF	TGCAGCGTTTACAAGCCTATGAACACTGAAGCTTTCTTT
TRBD2	NA	TRBV28	TRBJ2-1	CASSRRGGSYNEQFF	TGTGCCAGCAGTCGGCGGGGGGGCTCCTACAATGAGCAGTTCTTC
NA	NA	TRBV28	TRBJ2-1	CASSLRLAYNEQFF	TGTGCCAGCAGTTTAAGGCTAGCCTACAATGAGCAGTTCTTC
TRBD2	many	TRBV29-1	TRBJ2-7	CSVGQGLGLAGDEQYF	TGCAGCGTTGGACAGGGTCTGGGACTAGCGGGGGACGAGCAGTACTTC
NA	NA	TRBV15	TRBJ2-2	CATSRVGSTGELFF	TGTGCCACCAGCAGAGTGGGGTCGACCGGGGAGCTGTTTTTT
TRBD2	many	TRBV3-1	TRBJ2-7	CASSFSGRAYYEQYF	TGTGCCAGCAGCTTTAGCGGGAGGGCCTACTACGAGCAGTACTTC
NA	few	TRBV12-3/TRBV12-4	TRBJ2-1	CASGTRVDYNEQFF	TGTGCCAGCGGGACCAGAGTCGACTACAATGAGCAGTTCTTC
TRBD1	NA	TRBV20-1	TRBJ1-4	CSARGGTAWGEKLFF	TGCAGTGCTAGAGGGGGGACAGCCTGGGGGGAAAAACTGTTTTTT
NA	few	TRBV12-3/TRBV12-4	TRBJ1-2	CASSLIGGGPYGYTF	TGTGCCAGCAGTTTAATAGGCGGGGGGCCTTATGGCTACACCTTC
NA	few	TRBV12-3/TRBV12-4	TRBJ1-1	CASSLVLSYTEAFF	TGTGCCAGCAGTTTAGTCCTATCTTACACTGAAGCTTTCTTT
NA	NA	TRBV20-1	TRBJ1-6	CSARDPSLSYNSPLHF	TGCAGTGCTAGAGATCCATCCCTCTCCTATAATTCACCCCTCCACTTT
TRBD1	many	TRBV10-3	TRBJ2-7	CAIRSGTAAYEQYF	TGTGCCATCAGATCCGGGACAGCCGCCTACGAGCAGTACTTC
TRBD2	NA	TRBV20-1	TRBJ2-2	CSASSSGRASGELFF	TGCAGTGCTAGTTCTAGCGGGAGGGCCTCCGGGGAGCTGTTTTTT
TRBD2	NA	TRBV29-1	TRBJ2-1	CSVISGGGEQFF	TGCAGCGTTATAAGCGGGGGCGGTGAGCAGTTCTTC
TRBD1	few	TRBV4-2	TRBJ2-3	CASSQTSRGGTATQYF	TGTGCCAGCAGCCAAACTAGTCGAGGGGGCACAGCTACGCAGTATTTT
NA	many	TRBV20-1	TRBJ2-5	CSATRTAQETQYF	TGCAGTGCTACCAGGACAGCTCAAGAGACCCAGTACTTC
NA	many	TRBV2	TRBJ2-1	CASRANTELFF	TGTGCCAGCAGAGCTAATACGGAGCTGTTCTTC
TRBD1	NA	TRBV29-1	TRBJ1-2	CSANRDRGRGYTF	TGCAGCGCAAACCGGGACAGGGGCCGTGGCTACACCTTC
NA	few	TRBV12-3/TRBV12-4	TRBJ2-7	CASSPLSGGTLTYEQYF	TGTGCCAGCAGTCCTCTAAGTGGGGGAACTTTAACCTACGAGCAGTACTTC
TRBD2	NA	TRBV6-5	TRBJ2-3	CASSYSGLPFSTDTQYF	TGTGCCAGCAGTTACTCGGGACTACCTTTTAGCACAGATACGCAGTATTTT
TRBD1	NA	TRBV5-1	TRBJ2-1	CASSFDRGSYNEQFF	TGCGCCAGCAGCTTTGACAGGGGTTCCTACAATGAGCAGTTCTTC
TRBD2	NA	TRBV7-2	TRBJ2-5	CASSLGNSGRGETQYF	TGTGCCAGCAGCTTAGGGAATAGCGGGAGAGGAGAGACCCAGTACTTC